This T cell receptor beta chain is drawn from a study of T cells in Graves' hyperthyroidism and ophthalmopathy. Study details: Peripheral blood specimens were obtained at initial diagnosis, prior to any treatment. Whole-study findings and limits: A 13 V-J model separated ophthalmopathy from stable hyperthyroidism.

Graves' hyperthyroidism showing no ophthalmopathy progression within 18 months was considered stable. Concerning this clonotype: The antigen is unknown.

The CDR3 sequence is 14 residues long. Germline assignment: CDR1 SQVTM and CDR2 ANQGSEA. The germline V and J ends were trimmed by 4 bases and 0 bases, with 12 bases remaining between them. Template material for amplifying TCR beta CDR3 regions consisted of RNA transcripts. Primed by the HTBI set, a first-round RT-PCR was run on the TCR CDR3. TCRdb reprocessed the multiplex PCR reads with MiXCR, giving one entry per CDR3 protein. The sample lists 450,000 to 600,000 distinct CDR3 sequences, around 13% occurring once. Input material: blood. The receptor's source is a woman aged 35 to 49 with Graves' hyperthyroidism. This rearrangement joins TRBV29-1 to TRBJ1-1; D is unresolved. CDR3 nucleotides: TGCAGCGTTGCCCGGGGTGGAATGAACACTGAAGCTTTCTTT. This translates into CSVARGGMNTEAFF.